This TCR beta chain emerged from a study of T cells in localized non-small cell lung cancer. Study-wide results and caveats: In adjacent lung appeared a median around 54 of the top 100 tumor clones.

Concerning this clone itself: The antigen remains unidentified.

Data came from immunoSEQ multiplex PCR; TCRdb stores just in-frame clones and leaves some out. Altogether nearly 25,000 clones are present, approximately 83% being singletons, with the ten largest covering approximately 6.3%. Germline V lookup: CDR1 LNHDA, CDR2 SQIVND (reference sequence). Trimming removed 5 bases from V and 3 bases from J; junction bases left unmatched: 10. There are 16 residues in the CDR3. The clonotype comes from a male donor older than 55 with stage II squamous cell lung carcinoma. The material was peripheral blood, obtained before any cancer treatment. The rearrangement uses TRBV19 and TRBJ2-7; 10 positions agree with TRBD1. Here the CDR3 DNA reads TGTGCCAGTAGTCCCTTACCGGGACAGGGGAGCTACGAGCAGTACTTC. Translated, it gives CASSPLPGQGSYEQYF.